The sequence of this TCR beta chain was determined in a study of a mutant IDH1 vaccine in newly diagnosed glioma (dated by TCRdb to 2020 to 2023). For the wider study: Across visits V03 through V10, patients got a total of eight vaccinations, given in weeks 1, 3, 5, 7, 11, 15, 19 and 23. Vaccination started 4-6 weeks after radiotherapy alone, or was given together with temozolomide cycles in the groups whose treatment included chemotherapy. Of the roughly 34 treated patients, approximately 62% were male and around 40% were female, and the mean age was approximately 40 years. Prior to enrollment, patients had been given standard therapy consisting of radiotherapy alone, temozolomide alone, or radiochemotherapy with temozolomide, with the combination given to most patients. Six visits were used for peripheral blood collection: V03 (baseline), V05, V07, V10, V12 and V13. Longitudinal TCRB deep sequencing was performed for about 25 treated patients wherever samples were available for exploratory analyses. General findings and caveats noted by the study authors: Availability determined which PBMC samples were chosen for TCRB deep sequencing. Immune responses induced by the vaccine were seen in roughly 95% of patients across multiple MHC alleles. Pseudoprogression seemed to be unrelated to changes in the top peripheral T cell clonotypes found by TCRB sequencing. According to the authors, sample limitations meant that analyses of patient blood samples could not be reproduced.

From the cysteine through the phenylalanine, the CDR3 covers 13 amino acids. Left in the record is the CDR3 DNA by itself, 39 bases read in frame from the first base. V and J are truncated by 5 bases and 4 bases respectively, leaving an intervening sequence of 8 bases. The CDR1 and CDR2 encoded by the germline V gene are KGHSH and LQKENI. Details on this clone: Its cognate antigen has yet to be identified. No qualities accompany the bases; no much larger clone lies one base away.

Receptor amplification or capture employed the immunoSEQ multiplex PCR assay. Rearranged TCR beta chain sequences were amplified with the hsTCRB Kit following the manufacturer's protocol. An Illumina MiSeq was used to sequence the TCRB libraries. On the authors' methods: The kit vendor's proprietary platform handled demultiplexing, trimming and gene mapping. TCRdb re-hosts the immuneACCESS table, in-frame sequences only. Its copies lack some clones; in the studies checked, an unresolved V gene accounts for under half of them, and the cause for the rest is not known. The V and J calls and clone size are taken from that table; D and trimming were inferred from the DNA. Recorded for this sample are some 38,000 clones; about 80% of them occurred a single time. The ten largest clonotypes hold more than 5% of the sample. The sample's time point label, in plain terms: week 5, during vaccination. A 20-mer mutant IDH1 peptide at 300 micrograms in Montanide made up each vaccine dose, which was injected subcutaneously together with topical imiquimod. All donors had newly diagnosed IDH1-mutant astrocytomas of WHO grade 3 or 4 that showed loss of nuclear ATRX. The samples were drawn from NOA16, a multicentre, single-arm, open-label phase I trial in Germany that tested a mutant IDH1 peptide vaccine in humans for the first time. Genomic DNA for TCRB sequencing was isolated from EDTA blood with the DNeasy Blood and Tissue Kit.

The chain is encoded by TRBV18 joined to TRBJ2-2; the D segment cannot be called with confidence. This clonotype originated in a man aged 40-49 years with glioma. Sequencing used PBMCs, obtained from a glioma patient whose treatment included an IDH1 peptide vaccine. For the CDR3, the sequence is CASSWSATGELFF. DNA sequence: TGTGCCAGCTCATGGTCCGCCACCGGGGAGCTGTTTTTT.